This TCR beta chain was found in a study of shared clonotypes between healthy human individuals. Germline V gene lookup returns CDR1 MDHEN and CDR2 SYDVKM. The CDR3 length is 16 residues. Between the trimmed V and J ends, which lost 0 bases and 7 bases, there was a span of 16 bases. Profiled with immunoSEQ multiplex PCR; TCRdb holds only in-frame clones, not every one. The sample lists over 75,000 clones, about 70% seen once, with approximately 46% in the top ten. The V gene is TRBV28, the J gene TRBJ1-5; TRBD1 might be the D (5 bases). The sequenced sample was memory CD8+ T cells sorted from blood. As for subset: CD45RO+ cells pooled with CCR7-negative TemRA cells. The sequence came from a man aged 25 to 40 in good health. The DNA of the CDR3 is TGTGCCAGCAGTTTATGGACCCAGGGACGGCCCCAGCCCCAGCATTTT. Its protein is CASSLWTQGRPQPQHF. Full variable domain (outside the CDR3, taken from reference TRBV28 and TRBJ1-5): DVKVTQSSRYLVKRTGEKVFLECVQDMDHENMFWYRQDPGLGLRLIYFSYDVKMKEKGDIPEGYSVSREKKERFSLILESASTNQTSMYLCASSLWTQGRPQPQHFGDGTRLSIL.